This TCR beta chain was profiled in a study of cytomegalovirus exposure and HLA in healthy donors. Study in general: About 180 million T cells yielded roughly 100 million unique TCR beta sequences, as an earlier analysis found.

Trimming cost V 3 bases and J 1 base, with 11 bases left between them. The germline CDR1 and CDR2 sequences are MNHEY and SVGAGI. The CDR3 spans 15 residues. This clone was seen once. 13 Jbeta primers and 60 Vbeta primers were used for the PCR. The protocol was immunoSEQ multiplex PCR, while the TCRdb copy is restricted to in-frame clones and leaves out a portion. The sample holds some 200,000 clones; approximately 88% are singletons and the top ten take 0.71%. This clonotype was obtained from a boy aged 2 to 9 in good health and CMV-seronegative. The V and J genes are TRBV6-5 and TRBJ2-3; TRBD1 might be the D (6 bases). Source material: PBMCs. This chain's CDR3 is CASSYGGPGTDTQYF. The CDR3 region has the DNA TGTGCCAGCAGTTATGGGGGCCCGGGCACAGATACGCAGTATTTT.